This TCR beta chain is drawn from a study of blood T cell repertoires in COVID-19. The CDR3 loop spans 15 amino acids. The J segment lost 2 bases and the V segment lost 4 bases, leaving 5 bases of the junction unmatched. The germline gives CDR1 SNHLY, CDR2 FYNNEI. The study drew participants aged roughly 18 to 95 years from roughly 25 US areas. Cohort 3 recovered donors had two negative PCRs, clearance, or symptom resolution. In the original processing: Nucleated cell counts were estimated from reference gene primer amplification. TCRdb's copy holds only in-frame clones and misses some; the assay was immunoSEQ multiplex PCR. V, J and clone size are those of that table, while D and trimming were read from the DNA. The data show around 100,000 clones, 86% seen once.

V is TRBV2 and J is TRBJ2-3; 8 bases agree with TRBD2. This clonotype originated in a woman in her 50s who had recovered from COVID-19. The sequencing input was PBMCs or T cells enriched from blood (not recorded which). The CDR3: CASSGTGGNTDTQYF. The CDR3 DNA follows: TGTGCCAGCAGTGGAACGGGGGGGAACACAGATACGCAGTATTTT. Drawing the rest from reference TRBV2 and TRBJ2-3, the complete variable domain is EPEVTQTPSHQVTQMGQEVILRCVPISNHLYFYWYRQILGQKVEFLVSFYNNEISEKSEIFDDQFSVERPDGSNFTLKIRSTKLEDSAMYFCASSGTGGNTDTQYFGPGTRLTVL.